This TCR beta chain is drawn from a study of cytomegalovirus exposure and HLA in healthy donors. The CDR3 contains 16 residues. Germline V gene data show CDR1 as SGHDT and CDR2 as YYEEEE. Germline trimming cut 4 bases from V and 1 base from J; bases unmatched to any gene: 10. Broader study findings: TCR beta V- and J-gene trimming was later associated with a missense DCLRE1C variant. From TCR beta sequences, most subjects' HLA-A and HLA-B alleles were reportedly predicted accurately.

Regarding this clone: Its antigen is still unknown.

Primers: 60 Vbeta forward and 13 Jbeta reverse. Only in-frame clones appear in the TCRdb table, and some are missing; sequencing was by immunoSEQ multiplex PCR. This table holds nearly 95,000 clones, approximately 75% found once. The source material was PBMCs. This TCR came from a middle-aged woman in good health and CMV-seronegative. V gene TRBV5-6 combines with J gene TRBJ2-7; TRBD1 aligns across 8 bases. The CDR3 DNA reads as TGTGCCAGCAGCCGACGTCTCACAGGGGGGTCCTACGAGCAGTACTTC. Translated: CASSRRLTGGSYEQYF.